This TCR beta chain was recovered during a study of blood T cell repertoires in COVID-19 (TCRdb year 2020). For the wider study: The collaborator samples originated in the United States, Italy and Spain and spanned the acute and convalescent phases of COVID-19. The repertoires were released in a freely available public database meant as a resource for research on the immune response to SARS-CoV-2. The prospective study material was composed of cDNA or gDNA derived from T cells, B-cell-depleted T cells, or PBMCs. Subjects who had been exposed to COVID-19, were actively infected with it, or had recovered from it provided the deeply sampled blood TCRbeta repertoires that made up the dataset. The sample metadata nearly always contained a de-identified subject ID, COVID-19 status, age in years and sex. Samples came from the ongoing ImmuneRACE study (first 160 participants) plus 1,254 subjects from 6 global collaborators. Where available, HLA class I and class II types were taken from metadata supplied by the sample provider and were not determined by assay-based typing. Overall study outcomes, separate from this receptor: The quantity of clinical and demographic metadata differed by source and by participant and was supplied without curation.

One collaborating source in Seattle enrolled patients during active infection and followed them longitudinally through the course of disease. The collaborating institutions used their own protocols to collect whole blood in K2EDTA tubes. For TCRbeta analysis, collaborators shipped samples in one of three forms: frozen whole blood, isolated PBMCs, or DNA extracted from either of those sample types. TCRbeta CDR3 regions were amplified from genomic DNA by means of the immunoSEQ Assay, a bias-controlled multiplex PCR. As for how the authors treated the data: Nucleated cell counts per sample were estimated from amplification of reference gene primers within the assay. Sequence reads were collapsed and filtered to measure the absolute abundance of every unique TCRbeta CDR3 rearrangement. Productive Simpson clonality was computed per sample as the square root of Simpson's diversity index over productive rearrangements. TCRdb obtained this table from immuneACCESS and retained in-frame rearrangements with V and J assigned. These tables miss some clones; where compared with another copy, unresolved V genes account for less than half of the shortfall, and the remainder is unexplained. For V, J and clone size, that table is used; D and trimming come from the DNA. The sample table records fewer than 350,000 clones; approximately 90% of these occur just once. Around 4% of the sample lies in the top ten.

V gives up 6 bases and J gives up 3 bases, and the segment between their germline ends measures 8 bases. The CDR3 numbers 13 residues from cysteine through phenylalanine. CDR3 DNA is the only sequence kept; it has 39 bases, read in frame from the first base. Taken from the germline V gene (reference sequence), the CDR1 and CDR2 loops are LNHNV and YYDKDF. As concerns this clone: Its antigen is currently not known. No clone much larger than this one lies a single base away; base qualities are absent.

Material for sequencing was peripheral blood. The chain was built from TRBV15 and TRBJ2-2; TRBD1 might be the D gene, on 6 matching bases. The clonotype originates from a woman aged 60-75 years with COVID-19, enrolled during active disease. The CDR3 region has the sequence CATRTGYTGELFF. Read as DNA, the sequence is TGTGCCACCAGGACAGGCTACACCGGGGAGCTGTTTTTT.